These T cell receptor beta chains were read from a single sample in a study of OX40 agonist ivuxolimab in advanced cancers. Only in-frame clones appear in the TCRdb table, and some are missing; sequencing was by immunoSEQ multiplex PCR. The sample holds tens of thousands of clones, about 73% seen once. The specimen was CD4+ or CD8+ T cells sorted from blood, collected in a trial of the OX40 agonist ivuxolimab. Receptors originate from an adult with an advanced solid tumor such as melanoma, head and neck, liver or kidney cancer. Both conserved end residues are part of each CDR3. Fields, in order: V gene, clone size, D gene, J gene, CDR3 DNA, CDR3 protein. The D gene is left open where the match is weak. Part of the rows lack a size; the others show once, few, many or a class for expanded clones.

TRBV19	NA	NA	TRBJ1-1	TGTGCCAGTAGGTGGCAGGGCACCACTGAAGCTTTCTTT	CASRWQGTTEAFF
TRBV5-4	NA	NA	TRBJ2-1	TGTGCCAGCACCATTAGGGGCAATGAGCAGTTCTTC	CASTIRGNEQFF
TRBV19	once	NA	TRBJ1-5	TGTGCCACTAATGGGCCCCTGGGGCTAAATCAGCCCCAGCATTTT	CATNGPLGLNQPQHF
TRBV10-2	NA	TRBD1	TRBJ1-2	TGCGCCAGCAGCCGGACAGGGGGAAACTATGGCTACACCTTC	CASSRTGGNYGYTF
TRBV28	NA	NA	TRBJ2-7	TGTGCCAGCCCGGGACCCAACTCCTACGAGCAGTACTTC	CASPGPNSYEQYF
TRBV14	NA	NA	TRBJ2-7	TGTGCCAGCAGCCAAGCAGGGTACGAGCAGTACTTC	CASSQAGYEQYF
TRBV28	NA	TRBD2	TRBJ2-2	TGTGCCAGCAGTTTTCCGAGACTAGCACGGTCGAACACCGGGGAGCTGTTTTTT	CASSFPRLARSNTGELFF
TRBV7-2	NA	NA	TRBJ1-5	TGTGCCAGCAGCTTAGAGGCGCCCAGGGTCGGTCAGCCCCAGCATTTT	CASSLEAPRVGQPQHF
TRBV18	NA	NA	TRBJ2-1	TGTGCCAGCTCCCCCCAGGGAATGGTGGGGCAGTTCTTC	CASSPQGMVGQFF
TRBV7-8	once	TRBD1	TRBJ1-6	TGTGCCAGCAGCTTAGCGACAGGGGGTCTTAATTCACCCCTCCACTTT	CASSLATGGLNSPLHF
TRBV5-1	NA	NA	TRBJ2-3	TGCGCCAGCAGCTTGCCGAGCGCAGATACGCAGTATTTT	CASSLPSADTQYF
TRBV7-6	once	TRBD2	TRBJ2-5	TGTGCCAGCAGCTTAGCAGGGGAGGGCGAGACCCAGTACTTC	CASSLAGEGETQYF
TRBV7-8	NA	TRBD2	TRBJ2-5	TGTGCCAGCAGCTTTGGACTAGCGGAGGGGGAGACCCAGTACTTC	CASSFGLAEGETQYF
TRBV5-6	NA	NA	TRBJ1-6	TGTGCCAGCAGCTTGGGCGACAGGAGGAATTCACCCCTCCACTTT	CASSLGDRRNSPLHF
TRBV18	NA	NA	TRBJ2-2	TGTGCCAGCTCACCCTACAGGACAGTGATGAACACCGGGGAGCTGTTTTTT	CASSPYRTVMNTGELFF
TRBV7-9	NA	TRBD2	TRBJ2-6	TGTGCCAGCAGCCGGCGGGAGGTGGCCCTCTCTGGGGCCAACGTCCTGACTTTC	CASSRREVALSGANVLTF
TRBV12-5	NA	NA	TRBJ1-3	TGTGCTAGTGGCCCGCCTTACGGCAACACCATATATTTT	CASGPPYGNTIYF
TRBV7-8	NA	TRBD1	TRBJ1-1	TGTGCCAGCAGCTTAGGAAACCCGCAGGGGGGCACTGAAGCTTTCTTT	CASSLGNPQGGTEAFF
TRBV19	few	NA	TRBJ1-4	TGTGCCAGTAGTATTACAGGGACTAATGAAAAACTGTTTTTT	CASSITGTNEKLFF
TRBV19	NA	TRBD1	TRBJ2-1	TGTGCCAGTAGTAGTTTGACAGGGGCTTTCGGGGAGCAGTTCTTC	CASSSLTGAFGEQFF
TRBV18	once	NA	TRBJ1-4	TGTGCCAGCTCAGGGGGCACCATGGGCGAAAAACTGTTTTTT	CASSGGTMGEKLFF
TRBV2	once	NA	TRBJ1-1	TGCGCCAGCAGTCTACCAGGGTCCCAAGTGAACACTGAAGCTTTCTTT	CASSLPGSQVNTEAFF
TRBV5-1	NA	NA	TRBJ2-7	TGCGCCAGCAGCTTGGCCCTTCTTTCCTACGAGCAGTACTTC	CASSLALLSYEQYF
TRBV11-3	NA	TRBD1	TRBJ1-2	TGTGCCAGCAGCCCCCTACAGGGGGTTGATGGCTACACCTTC	CASSPLQGVDGYTF
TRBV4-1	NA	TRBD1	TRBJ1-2	TGCGCCAGCAGCCAGGGGACTGACAGGGTCTATGGCTACACCTTC	CASSQGTDRVYGYTF
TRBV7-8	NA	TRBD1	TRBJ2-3	TGTGCCAGCATCGCAGGGGGCCCAGATACGCAGTATTTT	CASIAGGPDTQYF
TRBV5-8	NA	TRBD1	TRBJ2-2	TGTGCCAGCAGCCCTCGGGACAGCCGGACCGGGGAGCTGTTTTTT	CASSPRDSRTGELFF
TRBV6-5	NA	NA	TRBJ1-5	TGTGCCAGCTGGGGGGGGATTGATCAGCCCCAGCATTTT	CASWGGIDQPQHF
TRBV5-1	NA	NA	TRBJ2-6	TGCGCCAGCAGCTTGGACAGGGCTGGGGCCAACGTCCTGACTTTC	CASSLDRAGANVLTF
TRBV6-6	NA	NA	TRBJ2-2	TGTGCCAGCAGTTACTCGTCCCCCGGGGAGCTGTTTTTT	CASSYSSPGELFF
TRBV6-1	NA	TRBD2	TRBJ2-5	TGTGCCAGCAGTGGGACGGGAGGCTACCAAGAGACCCAGTACTTC	CASSGTGGYQETQYF
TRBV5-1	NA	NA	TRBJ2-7	TGCGCCAGCAGGAATGGGAGCTCCTACGAGCAGTACTTC	CASRNGSSYEQYF
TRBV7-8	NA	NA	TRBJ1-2	TGTGCCAGCAGCCTTACTGATCTGGGAGGTGGCTACACCTTC	CASSLTDLGGGYTF
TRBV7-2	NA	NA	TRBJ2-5	TGTGCCAGCAGCATTAGCCAAGAGACCCAGTACTTC	CASSISQETQYF
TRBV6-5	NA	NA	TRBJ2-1	TGTGCCAGCAGACCGACTAGGGAGCGGGTTGAGCAGTTCTTC	CASRPTRERVEQFF
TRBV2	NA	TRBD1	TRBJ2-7	TGTGCCAGCAGCTACAGGGGCAACGAGCAGTACTTC	CASSYRGNEQYF
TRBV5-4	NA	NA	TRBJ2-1	TGTGCCAGCAGCCCCCCGACGGCGGGTTACAATGAGCAGTTCTTC	CASSPPTAGYNEQFF
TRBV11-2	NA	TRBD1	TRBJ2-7	TGTGCCAGCAGCTTGAATAACAGGGGTTCCGAGCAGTACTTC	CASSLNNRGSEQYF
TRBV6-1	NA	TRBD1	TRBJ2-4	TGTGCCAGCAGTGAAAGCTGGACAGGGACGGCCAAAAACATTCAGTACTTC	CASSESWTGTAKNIQYF
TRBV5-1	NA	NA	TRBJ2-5	TGCGCCAGCAGCTCCTACCCGGGACATATCGACCAAGAGACCCAGTACTTC	CASSSYPGHIDQETQYF
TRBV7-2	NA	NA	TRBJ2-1	TGTGCCAGCAGCTTAGCGTTGCCGGCGTACAATGAGCAGTTCTTC	CASSLALPAYNEQFF
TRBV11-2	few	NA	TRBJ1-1	TGTGCCAGCAGCTTAGATTACAGCATGAACACTGAAGCTTTCTTT	CASSLDYSMNTEAFF
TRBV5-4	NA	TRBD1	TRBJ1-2	TGTGCCAGCAGCTTGGACAGGGGGATCTATGGCTACACCTTC	CASSLDRGIYGYTF
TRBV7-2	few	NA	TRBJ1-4	TGTGCCAGCAGCTTAGCAAGGGGCAGTGAAAAACTGTTTTTT	CASSLARGSEKLFF
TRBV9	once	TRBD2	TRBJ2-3	TGTGCCAGCAGCTCCTCTAGCGGGGGGAGCACAGATACGCAGTATTTT	CASSSSSGGSTDTQYF
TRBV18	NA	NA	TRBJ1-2	TGTGCCAGCTCACCCGGGACCTATGATGGCTACACCTTC	CASSPGTYDGYTF
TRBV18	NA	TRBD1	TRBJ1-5	TGTGCCAGCTCACAGGCCGGGACAGACTTCAATCAGCCCCAGCATTTT	CASSQAGTDFNQPQHF
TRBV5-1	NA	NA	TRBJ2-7	TGCGCCAGCAGCTTTTTACAGGGGGGGATCTACGAGCAGTACTTC	CASSFLQGGIYEQYF
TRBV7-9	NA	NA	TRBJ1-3	TGTGCCAGCAGCTTAGCGAGGAAGGGAGAGGGAAACACCATATATTTT	CASSLARKGEGNTIYF